This T cell receptor (beta chain) is drawn from a study of neurological immune-mediated disorders. Study outcomes and limitations: HTLV-1-associated myelopathy ranked highest for TCR clonal expansion and multiple sclerosis lowest, beneath healthy controls.

This CDR3 has 14 amino acids. With 1 base clipped from V and 3 bases from J, the junction kept 3 bases outside the gene matches. Germline CDR1 DFQATT, CDR2 SNEGSKA (reference sequence). Every sequencing run gave over 200 million TCR-beta sequences, taken from 15-18 subjects. TCRdb redid the calling of the 5' RACE reads with MiXCR, one entry per CDR3 protein. The repertoire holds around 83,000 distinct CDR3 sequences, with roughly 15% as singletons. A word on this clonotype: Its antigen remains unknown.

V gene TRBV20-1 combines with J gene TRBJ2-7; 10 bases are a match to TRBD2. This clonotype was obtained from a woman aged 45-65 years in good health. The specimen sequenced was PBMCs. Written as DNA, the CDR3 is TGCAGTGCTAGAGGAGCGGGAGGGCGCTACGAGCAGTACTTC. Amino acid sequence: CSARGAGGRYEQYF.